The 2 T cell receptor beta chains presented below share a single source sample, sequenced in a study of graft-versus-host responses after intestinal transplantation. Measured with immunoSEQ multiplex PCR; TCRdb has only the in-frame clones, and not every one. The table includes some 96,000 clones, over 75% detected once. The source was PBMCs, collected roughly 68 weeks after intestinal transplant. These receptors were obtained from a human patient who received an intestinal transplant, so some T cells may come from the graft donor.

The chain recombines TRBV10-2 with TRBJ2-1; D unresolved. The CDR3 is 17 amino acids. Germline V lookup: CDR1 WSHSY, CDR2 SAAADI. V was shortened by 2 bases and J by 9 bases, with 23 bases between the two germline ends. CDR3 sequence reads: CASSEPILDFSRSEQFF. The DNA for the CDR3 is TGCGCCAGCAGTGAGCCCATACTCGACTTCTCCCGGAGTGAGCAGTTCTTC.

The sample holds one count of this clone. V is TRBV18 and J is TRBJ2-5, with 9 bases fitting TRBD1. Germline CDR1 KGHSH, CDR2 LQKENI. With 4 bases clipped from V and 5 bases from J, the junction kept 8 bases outside the gene matches. The CDR3 is 15 residues long. The CDR3 region is CASSRDRVLIETQYF. The CDR3 DNA reads as TGTGCCAGCTCACGGGACAGGGTGTTAATTGAGACCCAGTACTTC.